This T cell receptor beta chain comes out of a study of identical twins. Comment on this clonotype: The antigen remains undetermined.

Study results and caveats: Out-of-frame beta sequences exhibited a weaker degree of excess twin sharing. Fewer insertions characterized abundant cord blood beta clonotypes, whereas memory repertoires showed none.

In TCRdb, the 5' RACE reads were re-called with MiXCR into one record per CDR3 protein. The repertoire consists of a few hundred thousand distinct CDR3 sequences, with nearly 10% occurring once and the leading ten covering under 3%. V was pared by 3 bases and J by 0 bases, with 9 bases between. The CDR3 extends over 15 amino acids. The data also belong to a second study, concerning yellow fever vaccine responses in identical twins.

This sequence joins TRBV12-3 or TRBV12-4 and TRBJ2-1; TRBD2 might be the D (5 bases). Sequencing was performed on PBMCs. The clonotype originates from a woman between 18 and 30 years old in good health. The CDR3 DNA reads as TGTGCCAGCAGTTTTAGCGAAGACTCCTACAATGAGCAGTTCTTC. Its translation: CASSFSEDSYNEQFF.